Shown below are 11 T cell receptor beta chains from a single sample sequenced in a study of blood T cells in healthy people across ages. The use of a sample-barcoded 5' primer and a J-beta primer mix characterized a second PCR of roughly 7 to 11 cycles. MiXCR, applied by TCRdb to the 5' RACE reads, yields one record per CDR3 protein. The table lists 1.4 million to 1.5 million distinct CDR3 sequences, 35% to 45% of them singletons. Sequenced sample: blood. These receptors originate from a young woman in good health.

This chain uses TRBV20-1 with TRBJ1-4; 9 nucleotides line up with TRBD1. After removal of 3 bases from V and 7 bases from J, the junction contained 6 bases not matched to a gene. This CDR3 has 14 amino acids. In germline, CDR1 is DFQATT, CDR2 SNEGSKA (reference sequence). CDR3 in amino acids: CSASEGTGSEKLFF. The CDR3, as DNA: TGCAGTGCTAGTGAGGGGACAGGGTCTGAAAAACTGTTTTTT.

As regards this clonotype: Mismatch with germline at one junction end may stem from a read error. The chain combines TRBV9 with TRBJ1-5; no firm D call. The CDR3 runs to 19 residues. The germline V gene has CDR1 SGDLS and CDR2 YYNGEE. This CDR3 reads CASILIFQGWGLVDQPRHF. The CDR3 DNA sequence: TGTGCCAGCATCCTGATTTTTCAAGGATGGGGTTTGGTGGATCAGCCCCGGCATTTT.

The rearrangement links TRBV4-1 to TRBJ2-1, with 9 bases matching TRBD2. CDR1 and CDR2 from the germline V gene are MGHRA and YSYEKL. This CDR3 is 19 amino acids long. V was clipped by 4 bases and J by 8 bases; unmatched bases: 21. The CDR3 DNA follows: TGCGCCAGCAGCCCCGGGGGGAAGGATAGCGGGGGAATTCAGGATGAGCAGTTCTTC. Translated: CASSPGGKDSGGIQDEQFF.

J is TRBJ2-1 and V is TRBV9; either TRBD1 or TRBD2 may supply D (6 bases each). The germline gives CDR1 SGDLS, CDR2 YYNGEE. The CDR3 is 15 residues long. V dropped 0 bases and J dropped 2 bases, with 9 bases sitting between them. The CDR3 region is CASSVEGGTYNEQFF. As DNA, the CDR3 is TGTGCCAGCAGCGTAGAGGGGGGTACCTACAATGAGCAGTTCTTC. The entire variable domain, with the rest obtained from reference TRBV9 and TRBJ2-1, is as follows: DSGVTQTPKHLITATGQRVTLRCSPRSGDLSVYWYQQSLDQGLQFLIQYYNGEERAKGNILERFSAQQFPDLHSELNLSSLELGDSALYFCASSVEGGTYNEQFFGPGTRLTVL.

Comment on this clonotype: A junction boundary mismatches the germline segment, possibly from a read error. The V call is TRBV10-3, the J call TRBJ2-7; tentative D call: TRBD2 (5 bases). The CDR3 extends over 14 amino acids. The V gene's germline CDR1 is ENHRY and CDR2 SYGVKD. CDR3 bases: TGTGCCATCAGTGTGAAGTTGGACTCCTGCGAGCAGTACTTC. Its protein is CAISVKLDSCEQYF.

This sequence joins TRBV7-8 and TRBJ1-1; D might be TRBD1 (6 bases). The CDR3 is 15 amino acids. Trimming took 5 bases from V and 1 from J, leaving 14 bases between them. Germline V gene sequence: CDR1 SGHVS, CDR2 FQNEAQ. The CDR3 protein is CASSTTDSPNTEAFF. The CDR3 DNA reads TGTGCCAGCAGCACAACGGACAGCCCGAACACTGAAGCTTTCTTT.

The chain carries TRBV7-2 and TRBJ1-4; D is possibly TRBD1 (6 bases). V dropped 8 bases and J dropped 8 bases, with 18 bases sitting between them. Germline V gene data show CDR1 as SGHTA and CDR2 as FQGNSA. The CDR3 sequence is 14 residues long. CDR3 region: CASGPFRGAEKLFF. The DNA of the CDR3 is TGTGCCAGCGGCCCGTTTCGGGGGGCCGAAAAACTGTTTTTT.

The rearrangement uses TRBV20-1 and TRBJ2-5; 8 bases are shared with TRBD1. The J call is in doubt because the DNA end fits TRBJ2-7 better. Germline values: CDR1 DFQATT, CDR2 SNEGSKA (reference sequence). The CDR3 has 17 amino acids. CDR3 DNA: TGCAGTGCTAGAGATGCTTCAGGGACAGGATACAAAGGCGAGCAGTACTTC. As protein: CSARDASGTGYKGEQYF.

This chain connects TRBV20-1 to TRBJ2-5, with D tentatively TRBD2 (5 bases). The CDR3 spans 13 residues. V lost 5 bases and J 2 bases, leaving 12 bases between the germline ends. Looked up from germline, CDR1 is DFQATT and CDR2 is SNEGSKA (reference sequence). The DNA for the CDR3 is TGCAGTGCTCCACGGGATTTTCAAGAGACCCAGTACTTC. This codes for CSAPRDFQETQYF.

V and J are TRBV6-1 and TRBJ1-2, with 12 bases identical to TRBD1. This CDR3 is built from 16 residues. The ends lost 3 bases at V and 7 bases at J; junction bases unmatched: 9. Germline assignment: CDR1 MNHNS and CDR2 SASEGT. The CDR3: CASSEGTGGTGGGYTF. The DNA of the CDR3 is TGTGCCAGCAGTGAGGGGACAGGGGGCACAGGGGGTGGCTACACCTTC.

Turning to this clonotype: A much larger clone is a single base away; this may be a read error. The rearrangement uses TRBV10-3 and TRBJ2-5; the D gene is possibly TRBD2 (5 bases). V lost 7 bases, J lost 9 bases, and 24 bases lay in between. This CDR3 is built from 15 residues. The V gene's germline CDR1 is ENHRY and CDR2 SYGVKD. CDR3 in amino acids: CAITRSVGSQEAQYF. CDR3 sequence (DNA): TGTGCCATCACCAGATCCGTCGGTTCCCAGGAGGCCCAGTACTTC.